This TCR beta chain comes out of a study of human T cells and chemical hapten exposure. Across the whole study: Small pooled library volume differences mainly caused per-sample TCR yield variation. Findings and limits, study-wide: TCRs exceeding 1 in 1000 frequency stayed unchanged with DPC sensitization.

There are many counts of this clonotype. Its antigen is not known. For the library, individual cDNA molecules each received unique molecular identifiers. In the study's own analysis: Across samples, TCR counts had a median of roughly 91,000 and ranged from roughly 23,224 to 690,600. MiXCR, run by TCRdb on the RACE reads, gives a single entry per CDR3 protein. These V and J calls derive from TCRdb rather than the authors' analysis. In the table there are 75,000 to 80,000 distinct CDR3 sequences, about 8.6% of which are singletons. This CDR3 is built from 15 residues. Trimming at V came to 5 bases and at J to 4 bases, leaving 7 bases not matched to a gene. Germline-derived CDR1 and CDR2 are MNHEY and SMNVEV (reference sequence). Documented time point: healthy volunteer bleed at 6 weeks. The total RNA was obtained from whole blood that was not fractionated.

What was sequenced was whole blood. The chain joins TRBV27 to TRBJ1-2; 10 bases match TRBD1. The clonotype comes from a female donor in good health. Some clones in this sample may be carry-over from other donors' samples. The CDR3 DNA follows: TGTGCCAGCAGTCCGGGACAGGGGAATCTCTATGGCTACACCTTC. Its translation: CASSPGQGNLYGYTF.